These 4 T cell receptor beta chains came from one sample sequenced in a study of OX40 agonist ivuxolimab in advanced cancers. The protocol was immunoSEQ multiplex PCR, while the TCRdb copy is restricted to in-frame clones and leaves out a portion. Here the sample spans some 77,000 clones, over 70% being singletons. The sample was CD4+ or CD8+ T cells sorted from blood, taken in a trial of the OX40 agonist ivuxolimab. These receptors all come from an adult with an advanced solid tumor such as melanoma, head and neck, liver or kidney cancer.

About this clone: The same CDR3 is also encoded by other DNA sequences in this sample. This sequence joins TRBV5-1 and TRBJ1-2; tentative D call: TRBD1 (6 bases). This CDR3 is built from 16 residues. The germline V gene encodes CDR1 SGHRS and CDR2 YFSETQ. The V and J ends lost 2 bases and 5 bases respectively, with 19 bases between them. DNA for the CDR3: TGCGCCAGCAGCTTAGTTTCAGGGGTAAAGTATTATGGCTACACCTTC. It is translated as CASSLVSGVKYYGYTF.

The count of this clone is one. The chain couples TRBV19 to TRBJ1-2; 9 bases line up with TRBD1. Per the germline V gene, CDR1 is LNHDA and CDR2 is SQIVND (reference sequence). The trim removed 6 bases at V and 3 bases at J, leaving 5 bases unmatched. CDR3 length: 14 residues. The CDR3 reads CASSRGTGHYGYTF. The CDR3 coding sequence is TGTGCCAGTAGCCGAGGGACAGGGCACTATGGCTACACCTTC.

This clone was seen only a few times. For the CDR3, the DNA is TGTGCCAGCAGCCAAGATGCGGGGAGATCCACAGATACGCAGTATTTT. Translating gives CASSQDAGRSTDTQYF. The chain has TRBV4-2 and TRBJ2-3, with D possibly matching TRBD2 (6 bases). The germline V gene has CDR1 LGHNA and CDR2 YNFKEQ. The CDR3 totals 16 residues. Trimming took 0 bases from V and 2 from J, leaving 12 bases between them.

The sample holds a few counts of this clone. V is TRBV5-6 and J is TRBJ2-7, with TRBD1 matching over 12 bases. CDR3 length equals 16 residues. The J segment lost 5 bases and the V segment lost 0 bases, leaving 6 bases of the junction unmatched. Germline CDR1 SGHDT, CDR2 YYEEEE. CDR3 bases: TGTGCCAGCAGCTTGGGACCGGGACAGGGGGCCAACGAGCAGTACTTC. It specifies CASSLGPGQGANEQYF.